The present T cell receptor (beta chain) was sequenced within a study of radiotherapy plus CTLA-4 blockade in lung cancer. The repertoire was sequenced with immunoSEQ multiplex PCR; TCRdb's copy has only in-frame clones and lacks some. Among around 80,000 clones, roughly 80% were seen once, and the ten largest hold 0.82%. Ipilimumab-mediated CTLA-4 blockade plus focal radiation was given to patients having chemo-refractory metastatic non-small-cell lung cancer. Notes on this clone: Its specificity is unknown.

From germline, CDR1 is SQVTM and CDR2 ANQGSEA. This CDR3 region has 14 residues. The V and J ends lost 3 bases and 0 bases respectively, with 12 bases between them. Findings of the study overall: Once radiotherapy plus ipilimumab had been given, TCR clones derived from tumor expanded in blood.

The rearrangement links TRBV29-1 to TRBJ2-7; D might be TRBD1 (6 bases). The specimen comprised peripheral blood, sampled from a patient treated with radiotherapy plus ipilimumab. The TCR sequence derives from a human donor with non-small cell lung cancer who had stable disease on radiotherapy plus ipilimumab. CDR3 DNA sequence: TGCAGCGTTGAGGACAGAAAGAGCTCCTACGAGCAGTACTTC. It translates to CSVEDRKSSYEQYF.